This section outlines one T cell receptor (beta chain) sequence together with its context. This specimen comes from a study of cytomegalovirus exposure and HLA in healthy donors. Primers: 60 Vbeta forward and 13 Jbeta reverse. Some clones are missing from TCRdb's copy, which holds only in-frame ones; the method was immunoSEQ multiplex PCR. The sample consists of under 200,000 clones, more than 60% of them appearing once. V lost 5 bases and J lost 1; bases outside the gene matches: 15. The CDR3 has 19 residues. Per the germline V gene, CDR1 is MNHEY and CDR2 is SMNVEV (reference sequence). V usage is TRBV27 and J usage is TRBJ2-1; 9 bases are a match to TRBD2. The source is a woman aged 40 to 49 in good health and CMV-seropositive. The sequenced material came from PBMCs. The CDR3 DNA reads TGTGCCAGCAGTCCCTACCCCGGAATAGCGGGAGTTTCCTACAATGAGCAGTTCTTC. This gives the protein CASSPYPGIAGVSYNEQFF.